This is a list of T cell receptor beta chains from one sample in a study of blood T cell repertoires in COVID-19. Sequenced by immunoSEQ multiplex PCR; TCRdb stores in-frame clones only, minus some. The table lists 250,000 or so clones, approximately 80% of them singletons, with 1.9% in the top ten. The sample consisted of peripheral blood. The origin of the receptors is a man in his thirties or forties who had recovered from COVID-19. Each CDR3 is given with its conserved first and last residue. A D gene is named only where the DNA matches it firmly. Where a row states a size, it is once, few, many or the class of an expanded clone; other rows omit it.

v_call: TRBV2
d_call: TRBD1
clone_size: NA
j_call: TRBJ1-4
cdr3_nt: TGTGCCAGCAGGGAACAGGGGGCCGGTAATGAAAAACTGTTTTTT
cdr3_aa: CASREQGAGNEKLFF

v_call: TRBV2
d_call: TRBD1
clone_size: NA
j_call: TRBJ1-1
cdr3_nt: TGTGCCAGCAGTGTCTTGGACAGGGTATGGGCAGCTTTCTTT
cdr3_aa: CASSVLDRVWAAFF

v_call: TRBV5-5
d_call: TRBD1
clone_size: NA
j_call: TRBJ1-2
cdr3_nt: TGTGCCAGCAGCTTGACAGGGGAAGGATACTATGGCTACACCTTC
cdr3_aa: CASSLTGEGYYGYTF

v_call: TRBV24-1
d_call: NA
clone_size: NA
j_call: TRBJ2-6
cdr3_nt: TGTGCCACGGAAGCCTCCGGGACAGCGGGTGAGGGGGCCAACGTCCTGACTTTC
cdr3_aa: CATEASGTAGEGANVLTF

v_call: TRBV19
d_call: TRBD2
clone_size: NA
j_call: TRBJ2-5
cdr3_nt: TGTGCCAGTAGTGGCGGACTAGCGGGGGGGCCGGGTGAGACCCAGTACTTC
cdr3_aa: CASSGGLAGGPGETQYF

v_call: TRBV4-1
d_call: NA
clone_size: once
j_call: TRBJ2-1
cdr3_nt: TGCGCCAGCAGCCCCCTGGGCAGGGACAATGAGCAGTTCTTC
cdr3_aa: CASSPLGRDNEQFF

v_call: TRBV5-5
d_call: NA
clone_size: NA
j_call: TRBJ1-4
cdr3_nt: TGTGCCAGCAGCCTGAGGGCGGTGGATGAAAAACTGTTTTTT
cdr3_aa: CASSLRAVDEKLFF

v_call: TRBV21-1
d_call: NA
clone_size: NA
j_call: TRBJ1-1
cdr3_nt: TGTGCCAGCAGCAAAAGTGGAGAGGTCACTGAAGCTTTCTTT
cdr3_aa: CASSKSGEVTEAFF

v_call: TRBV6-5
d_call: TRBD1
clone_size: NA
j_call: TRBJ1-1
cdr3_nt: TGTGCCAGCAGATTCACAGGGGTTTGGGCTGAAGCTTTCTTT
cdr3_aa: CASRFTGVWAEAFF

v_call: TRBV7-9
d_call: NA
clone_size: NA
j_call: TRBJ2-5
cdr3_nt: TGTGCCAGCAGCTACTTTCAAGAGACCCAGTACTTC
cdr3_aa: CASSYFQETQYF

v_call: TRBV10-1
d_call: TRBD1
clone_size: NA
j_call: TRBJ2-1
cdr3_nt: TGCGCCAGCAGTCTTTACAGGGGGAATGAGCAGTTCTTC
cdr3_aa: CASSLYRGNEQFF

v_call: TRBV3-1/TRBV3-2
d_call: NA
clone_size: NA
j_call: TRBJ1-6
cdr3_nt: TGTGCCAGCAGCCAAGGCCCGACAATCCCATATTCACCCCTCCACTTT
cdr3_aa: CASSQGPTIPYSPLHF

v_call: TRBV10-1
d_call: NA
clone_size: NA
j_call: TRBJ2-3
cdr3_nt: TGCGCCAGCAGTGAAAGTACAGGGCCGGATACGCAGTATTTT
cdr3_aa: CASSESTGPDTQYF

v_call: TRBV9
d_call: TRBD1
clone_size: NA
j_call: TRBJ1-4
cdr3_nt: TGTGCCAGCAGCGAAGACGGGACAGCTGCAACTAATGAAAAACTGTTTTTT
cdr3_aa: CASSEDGTAATNEKLFF

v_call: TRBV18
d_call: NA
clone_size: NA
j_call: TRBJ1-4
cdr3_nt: TGTGCCAGCTCACCAAGAGGGAATGAAAAACTGTTTTTT
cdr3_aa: CASSPRGNEKLFF

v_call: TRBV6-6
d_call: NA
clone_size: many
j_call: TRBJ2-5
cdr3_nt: TGTGCCAGCAGTTACTCTCAGGGTCGGGAGACCCAGTACTTC
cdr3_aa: CASSYSQGRETQYF

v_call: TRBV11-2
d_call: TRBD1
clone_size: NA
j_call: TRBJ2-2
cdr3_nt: TGTGCCAGCAGCCCAATACAGGGGGCGGGCGGGGAGCTGTTTTTT
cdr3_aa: CASSPIQGAGGELFF

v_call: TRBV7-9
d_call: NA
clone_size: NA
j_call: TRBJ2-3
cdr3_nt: TGTGCCACCAGAGGAAGAAGGGGGAAAACAGATACGCAGTATTTT
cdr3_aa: CATRGRRGKTDTQYF